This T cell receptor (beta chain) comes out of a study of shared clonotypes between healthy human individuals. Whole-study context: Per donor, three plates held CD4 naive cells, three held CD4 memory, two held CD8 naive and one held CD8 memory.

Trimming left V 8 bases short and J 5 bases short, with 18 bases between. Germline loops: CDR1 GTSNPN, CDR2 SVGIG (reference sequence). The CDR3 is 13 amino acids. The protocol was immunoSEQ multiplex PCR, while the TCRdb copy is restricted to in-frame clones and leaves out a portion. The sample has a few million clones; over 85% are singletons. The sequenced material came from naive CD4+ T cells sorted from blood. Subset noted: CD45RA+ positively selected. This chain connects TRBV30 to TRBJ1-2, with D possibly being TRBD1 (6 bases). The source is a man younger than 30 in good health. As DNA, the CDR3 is TGTGCCAGTAACAGGGCTCCGAATTATGGCTACACCTTC. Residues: CASNRAPNYGYTF.